This is a list of T cell receptor beta chains from one sample in a study of shared clonotypes between healthy human individuals. Sequencing used immunoSEQ multiplex PCR; TCRdb keeps in-frame clones, though not all of them. This table has hundreds of thousands of clones, just over 90% appearing once. Sequencing was done on a sample of naive CD8+ T cells sorted from blood. The receptors come from a man under 40 in good health. CDR3s include the opening cysteine and the closing phenylalanine or tryptophan. A D gene is named only where the DNA matches it firmly. A clone size is listed for some rows: how often the clone was seen (once, few, many), or a class if it is expanded.

V	J	D	size	DNA	CDR3
TRBV10-3	TRBJ2-7	.	.	TGTGCTGGCGGACAGAGCGGCAACGAGCAGTACTTC	CAGGQSGNEQYF
TRBV6-1	TRBJ2-3	.	.	TGTGCCAACAGGGTGGATAGCACAGATACGCAGTATTTT	CANRVDSTDTQYF
TRBV9	TRBJ2-7	TRBD2	.	TGTGCCAGCAGCGTAGGACTAGCGGGTCACTACGAGCAGTACTTC	CASSVGLAGHYEQYF
TRBV15	TRBJ2-3	TRBD2	.	TGTGCCACCAGCAGTGGACTAGCGGGCTTCACAGATACGCAGTATTTT	CATSSGLAGFTDTQYF
TRBV27	TRBJ2-1	TRBD2	.	TGTGCCAGCAGGACCTTACTAGCGGGAGCCTACAATGAGCAGTTCTTC	CASRTLLAGAYNEQFF
TRBV9	TRBJ2-2	TRBD2	.	TGTGCCAGCAGCGTACCCCTAGCGGGAGTCGACACCGGGGAGCTGTTTTTT	CASSVPLAGVDTGELFF
TRBV5-1	TRBJ2-3	TRBD1	.	TGCGCCAGCAGCACTACAGGGGGAGATACGCAGTATTTT	CASSTTGGDTQYF
TRBV27	TRBJ2-7	TRBD1	.	TGTGCCAGCAGTCTTTGGGGGACAGAGGATTCCTACGAGCAGTACTTC	CASSLWGTEDSYEQYF
TRBV7-9	TRBJ2-7	.	once	TGTGCCAGCAGCTTAACGTCGGTAGAGAACCGCTACGAGCAGTACTTC	CASSLTSVENRYEQYF
TRBV27	TRBJ2-7	.	.	TGTGCCAGCAGCACTAACAGGGTAAAGGCCTACGAGCAGTACTTC	CASSTNRVKAYEQYF
TRBV5-1	TRBJ2-1	.	.	TGCGCCAGCAGCTTGGGAGGCACTAACAATGAGCAGTTCTTC	CASSLGGTNNEQFF
TRBV7-9	TRBJ2-7	.	.	TGTGCCAGCAGCGTCGACTCATTCTACGAGCAGTACTTC	CASSVDSFYEQYF
TRBV7-6	TRBJ2-5	TRBD1	once	TGTGCCAGCAGCTCAGGACAGGGCGTAGCGACCCAGTACTTC	CASSSGQGVATQYF
TRBV28	TRBJ1-1	.	.	TGTGCCAGCAGTTTAGAGGGGCAGGACACTGAAGCTTTCTTT	CASSLEGQDTEAFF
TRBV10-3	TRBJ1-2	.	.	TGTGCCATCAGGGATAACTATGGCTACACCTTC	CAIRDNYGYTF
TRBV7-8	TRBJ2-5	.	.	TGTGCCAGCAGCCTCCGTCGTAGGGGAGGAGGAGAGACCCAGTACTTC	CASSLRRRGGGETQYF
TRBV5-1	TRBJ2-3	.	.	TGCGCCAGCAGCTTGGAAGGCGGCACAGATACGCAGTATTTT	CASSLEGGTDTQYF
TRBV6-5	TRBJ2-2	TRBD2	.	TGTGCCAGCAGTCAGCTAGCGGGAGCCGGGGAGCTGTTTTTT	CASSQLAGAGELFF
TRBV19	TRBJ2-7	.	.	TGTGCCAGTAGCCCAGGGCCCTACGAGCAGTACTTC	CASSPGPYEQYF
TRBV7-2	TRBJ2-7	.	.	TGTGCCAGCAGCTTAGACCAACTAGTTTACGAGCAGTACTTC	CASSLDQLVYEQYF
TRBV27	TRBJ2-1	.	.	TGTGCCAGCAGTTTTCCAGGTCGGCGTGAGCAGTTCTTC	CASSFPGRREQFF
TRBV11-2	TRBJ2-1	.	.	TGTGCCAGCAGCTTGGACCTTTCCTGGTCTGGCGAGCAGTTCTTC	CASSLDLSWSGEQFF
TRBV7-9	TRBJ2-7	TRBD1	.	TGTGCCAGCAGCAAGAGACGGGACAGGGGAGTATACGAGCAGTACTTC	CASSKRRDRGVYEQYF
TRBV29-1	TRBJ1-2	.	.	TGCAGCGTCGAATATACAGGGAAGGGCGGCTACACCTTC	CSVEYTGKGGYTF
TRBV5-1	TRBJ2-7	TRBD2	.	TGCGCCAGCAGCTTGTTACTAGCGGGAGACGAGCAGTACTTC	CASSLLLAGDEQYF
TRBV15	TRBJ2-7	TRBD1	.	TGTGCCACCAGCAGAAACCAACCCCGGGACAGGTTTAACTACGAGCAGTACTTC	CATSRNQPRDRFNYEQYF
TRBV6-5	TRBJ2-3	.	.	TGTGCCAGCAGTTCCAGACAAGCGGGAGATACGCAGTATTTT	CASSSRQAGDTQYF
TRBV7-3	TRBJ2-3	.	.	TGTGCCAGCAGCCCCCCCGGTCAGACAGATACGCAGTATTTT	CASSPPGQTDTQYF
TRBV27	TRBJ2-1	.	.	TGTGCCAGCAGTTACAGCGACAGACTCAAATACAATGAGCAGTTCTTC	CASSYSDRLKYNEQFF
TRBV27	TRBJ2-5	TRBD1	.	TGTGCCAGCAGTCCCCATCCGACAGGGTACCAAGAGACCCAGTACTTC	CASSPHPTGYQETQYF
TRBV5-1	TRBJ1-1	TRBD1	.	TGCGCCAGCTCCAGCCAGGGGGGGAACACTGAAGCTTTCTTT	CASSSQGGNTEAFF
TRBV5-6	TRBJ1-4	.	.	TGTGCCAGCAACCTTCCCAGGGTTGAGGGAACTAATGAAAAACTGTTTTTT	CASNLPRVEGTNEKLFF
TRBV29-1	TRBJ2-5	TRBD2	.	TGCAGCCTGCTCGGGGGGCAAGAGACCCAGTACTTC	CSLLGGQETQYF
TRBV14	TRBJ1-2	.	.	TGTGCCAGCAGCCAAACCGACAGGCCCTCCTATGGCTACACCTTC	CASSQTDRPSYGYTF
TRBV27	TRBJ1-4	.	few	TGTGCCAGCAGTTTATGGCCCCTCCGAGGCAAACTGTTTTTT	CASSLWPLRGKLFF
TRBV27	TRBJ2-7	.	.	TGTGCCAGCAGTTTAAAAGGGAACCTTGGCTACGAGCAGTACTTC	CASSLKGNLGYEQYF
TRBV7-9	TRBJ1-4	TRBD1	.	TGTGCCAGCAGCCAATTGGACAGGTTAAATGAAAAACTGTTTTTT	CASSQLDRLNEKLFF
TRBV5-6	TRBJ2-4	.	.	TGTGCCAGCAACCAAGGACAGCGGAACATTCAGTACTTC	CASNQGQRNIQYF
TRBV10-1	TRBJ1-3	.	few	TGCGCCAGCAGTGAGGAGGGTTCCTCTGGAAACACCATATATTTT	CASSEEGSSGNTIYF
TRBV29-1	TRBJ2-7	TRBD1	.	TGCAGCGTGGGACAGGGGGCCACCTACGAGCAGTACTTC	CSVGQGATYEQYF
TRBV5-1	TRBJ2-6	TRBD1	.	TGCGCCAGCAGCTTTACACCGGACAGGCCCGAGGTTGGAGGGGCCAACGTCCTGACTTTC	CASSFTPDRPEVGGANVLTF
TRBV4-1	TRBJ2-1	.	.	TGCGCCAGCAGCCAAGGGCGGGCGACCTCATACAATGAGCAGTTCTTC	CASSQGRATSYNEQFF
TRBV4-1	TRBJ1-5	TRBD1	.	TGCGCCAGCAGCCAGTCAGGGACAGGGAACAATCAGCCCCAGCATTTT	CASSQSGTGNNQPQHF
TRBV19	TRBJ1-5	.	.	TGTGCCAGTAGTCTGGCAGGGAGCAATCAGCCCCAGCATTTT	CASSLAGSNQPQHF
TRBV27	TRBJ2-1	TRBD2	.	TGTGCCAGCAGTTTGGGGACTAGCGGGTATCATAATGAGCAGTTCTTC	CASSLGTSGYHNEQFF
TRBV2	TRBJ2-1	.	.	TGTGCCAGCAGTGCACATGAAAATTCAAATGAGCAGTTCTTC	CASSAHENSNEQFF
TRBV2	TRBJ2-7	.	.	TGTGCCAGCAGTGATTTCCCCTACGAGCAGTACTTC	CASSDFPYEQYF
TRBV2	TRBJ2-1	.	.	TGTGCCAGCAGGGGGTGGGTAGCTCCACCTTACAATGAGCAGTTCTTC	CASRGWVAPPYNEQFF
TRBV27	TRBJ2-7	TRBD2	.	TGTGCCAGCAGTCCCGGGACTAGCGGGACGGGCGAGCAGTACTTC	CASSPGTSGTGEQYF
TRBV6-1	TRBJ2-1	TRBD2	.	TGTGCCAGCACTGGACTAGCGGGAGGTGAGCAGTTCTTC	CASTGLAGGEQFF
TRBV7-9	TRBJ1-1	TRBD1	.	TGTGCCAGCAGCTCCGGACAGGGGGCGGACACTGAAGCTTTCTTT	CASSSGQGADTEAFF
TRBV19	TRBJ2-7	.	.	TGTGCCAGTAGTGACCCGGCCTACGAGCAGTACTTC	CASSDPAYEQYF
TRBV11-2	TRBJ2-7	.	.	TGTGCCAGCAGCTTACCCTCCCCCAATTTCAGTCACTCCTACGAGCAGTACTTC	CASSLPSPNFSHSYEQYF